A single TCR beta chain is shown here with its context. The sample originates from a study of blood T cell repertoires in COVID-19. Looking at the study overall: Italy, Spain and the United States were the sources of the convalescent and acute COVID-19 samples.

Generated by immunoSEQ multiplex PCR, the TCRdb table keeps only in-frame clones and is missing some. Among a few hundred thousand clones listed, about 90% were seen once. This CDR3 is 16 amino acids long. The trim removed 10 bases at V and 2 bases at J, leaving 13 bases unmatched. The germline gives CDR1 SGHVS, CDR2 FQNEAQ. Among Cohort 3 donors, those recovered had two negative PCRs, clearance, or symptom resolution. Sequenced input: PBMCs or T cells enriched from blood (not recorded which). The chain links TRBV7-8 to TRBJ1-2, with TRBD1 matching over 10 bases. The TCR sequence derives from a woman aged 25 to 39 who had recovered from COVID-19. The CDR3 nucleotides read TGTGCCACCAAGGAGGGGGACAGGGGAGGCAACTATGGCTACACCTTC. This gives the protein CATKEGDRGGNYGYTF.